Listed here is a single T cell receptor (beta chain). This clonotype was detected ten times or more. Its antigen is not yet known. No base qualities exist here, and no much larger clone lies one base off it. V gives up 4 bases and J gives up 11 bases, and the segment between their germline ends measures 15 bases. The CDR3 spans 13 residues, from the cysteine through the phenylalanine. CDR3 DNA is the only sequence kept; it has 39 bases, read in frame from the first base. Via the germline V gene, CDR1 is SGHTA and CDR2 FQGNSA. This entry is derived from a study of breast tumors, draining lymph nodes, adjacent tissues (dated by TCRdb to about 2016). Notes on the research overall: TCR beta repertoires were compared across tumor, adjacent nontumor tissue and axillary lymph nodes obtained from breast cancer patients. In human breast cancer, the study set out to evaluate how tumor, surrounding tissue and draining lymph node repertoires relate to one another and whether T cells may move between these sites.

The listed sequencing device is Illumina HiSeq 2000. Multiplex PCR amplification was used to generate the TCR beta chain libraries. The amplified TCR beta chain products were analyzed by high-throughput sequencing. Through fastp at Q25 and MiXCR, TCRdb rebuilt clones from the public reads, retaining in-frame beta chains. Every CDR3 protein is listed once, alongside the most common genes and DNA of its rows. The sample records approximately 230,000 distinct CDR3 sequences, under 40% of which are singletons. Together, the top ten hold about 3.3% of the sample. Lymph node samples came from the axillary draining lymph nodes of breast cancer patients. Overall results and qualifications from the work: The data were considered consistent with the idea that most tumor T cells come from the lymph node and then expand in tumor tissue. Tumor T-cell repertoires showed less diversity than lymph node repertoires and more diversity than nontumor tissue repertoires, and tumor T-cell repertoires showed preferential V and J gene usage. The similarity between tumor and nontumor tissue repertoires was significantly greater in luminal-like breast cancer than in basal-like breast cancer. The conclusion that tumor T cells originate in lymph nodes was framed as consistent with a hypothesis rather than directly demonstrated.

This sequence uses TRBV7-2 and TRBJ1-5, with the D gene not confidently named. The sample was axillary lymph node tissue. This clonotype was obtained from a female donor with breast cancer. Some clones in this sample may be carry-over from other donors' samples. In nucleotides, the sequence is TGTGCCAGCAGCTATGCCAGCGGTGGGTCCCAGCATTTT. This translates into CASSYASGGSQHF.